This T cell receptor (beta chain) came from a study of blood T cell repertoires in COVID-19. Across the whole study: T cells, B-cell-depleted T cells, or PBMCs provided the cDNA or gDNA that served as material.

This clone has just a few counts. Recruits, aged roughly 18 to 90 years, lived in roughly 22 US areas. All recovered Cohort 3 donors got two negative PCRs, got clearance, or saw symptom resolution. Some clones are missing from TCRdb's copy, which holds only in-frame ones; the method was immunoSEQ multiplex PCR. The sample holds some 290,000 clones, roughly 86% seen once. The sequenced material came from PBMCs or T cells enriched from blood (not recorded which). This receptor was obtained from a woman between 25 and 40 years old who had recovered from COVID-19.

CDR3 amino acids: CASAASGSSYNEQFF. The CDR3 nucleotides read TGTGCCAGCGCCGCTAGCGGAAGCTCCTACAATGAGCAGTTCTTC. This chain uses TRBV4-2 with TRBJ2-1, with 7 nucleotides matching TRBD2. V shed 8 bases and J 0 bases; nucleotides not matched to a gene: 7. The CDR3 length is 15 residues. The germline CDR1 and CDR2 sequences are LGHNA and YNFKEQ.